The source of this T cell receptor beta chain is a study of response to subunit inactivated influenza vaccine. Overall study results and limits: Each seasonal flu vaccination may recruit only limited new T cells, authors suggested.

Each CDR3 protein is one row after TCRdb ran MiXCR on the RT-PCR reads. The sample gives about 780,000 distinct CDR3 sequences, roughly 18% of which show up once; roughly a tenth is in the top ten. With respect to this clonotype: What it binds is not known.

Germline loops: CDR1 SQVTM, CDR2 ANQGSEA. Trimming took off 1 base at V and 3 bases at J, with 15 bases between the two ends. The CDR3 contains 16 residues. This material consisted of PBMCs from blood, taken approximately 5 days after vaccination. This TCR was sampled from a man in his fifties or sixties who received an inactivated influenza vaccine. The chain joins TRBV29-1 to TRBJ2-2; D may be TRBD1 (5 bases). The CDR3 nucleotides are TGCAGCGTTGAAGTATCCAGCAGGGCGGACACCGGGGAGCTGTTTTTT. It yields the protein CSVEVSSRADTGELFF.